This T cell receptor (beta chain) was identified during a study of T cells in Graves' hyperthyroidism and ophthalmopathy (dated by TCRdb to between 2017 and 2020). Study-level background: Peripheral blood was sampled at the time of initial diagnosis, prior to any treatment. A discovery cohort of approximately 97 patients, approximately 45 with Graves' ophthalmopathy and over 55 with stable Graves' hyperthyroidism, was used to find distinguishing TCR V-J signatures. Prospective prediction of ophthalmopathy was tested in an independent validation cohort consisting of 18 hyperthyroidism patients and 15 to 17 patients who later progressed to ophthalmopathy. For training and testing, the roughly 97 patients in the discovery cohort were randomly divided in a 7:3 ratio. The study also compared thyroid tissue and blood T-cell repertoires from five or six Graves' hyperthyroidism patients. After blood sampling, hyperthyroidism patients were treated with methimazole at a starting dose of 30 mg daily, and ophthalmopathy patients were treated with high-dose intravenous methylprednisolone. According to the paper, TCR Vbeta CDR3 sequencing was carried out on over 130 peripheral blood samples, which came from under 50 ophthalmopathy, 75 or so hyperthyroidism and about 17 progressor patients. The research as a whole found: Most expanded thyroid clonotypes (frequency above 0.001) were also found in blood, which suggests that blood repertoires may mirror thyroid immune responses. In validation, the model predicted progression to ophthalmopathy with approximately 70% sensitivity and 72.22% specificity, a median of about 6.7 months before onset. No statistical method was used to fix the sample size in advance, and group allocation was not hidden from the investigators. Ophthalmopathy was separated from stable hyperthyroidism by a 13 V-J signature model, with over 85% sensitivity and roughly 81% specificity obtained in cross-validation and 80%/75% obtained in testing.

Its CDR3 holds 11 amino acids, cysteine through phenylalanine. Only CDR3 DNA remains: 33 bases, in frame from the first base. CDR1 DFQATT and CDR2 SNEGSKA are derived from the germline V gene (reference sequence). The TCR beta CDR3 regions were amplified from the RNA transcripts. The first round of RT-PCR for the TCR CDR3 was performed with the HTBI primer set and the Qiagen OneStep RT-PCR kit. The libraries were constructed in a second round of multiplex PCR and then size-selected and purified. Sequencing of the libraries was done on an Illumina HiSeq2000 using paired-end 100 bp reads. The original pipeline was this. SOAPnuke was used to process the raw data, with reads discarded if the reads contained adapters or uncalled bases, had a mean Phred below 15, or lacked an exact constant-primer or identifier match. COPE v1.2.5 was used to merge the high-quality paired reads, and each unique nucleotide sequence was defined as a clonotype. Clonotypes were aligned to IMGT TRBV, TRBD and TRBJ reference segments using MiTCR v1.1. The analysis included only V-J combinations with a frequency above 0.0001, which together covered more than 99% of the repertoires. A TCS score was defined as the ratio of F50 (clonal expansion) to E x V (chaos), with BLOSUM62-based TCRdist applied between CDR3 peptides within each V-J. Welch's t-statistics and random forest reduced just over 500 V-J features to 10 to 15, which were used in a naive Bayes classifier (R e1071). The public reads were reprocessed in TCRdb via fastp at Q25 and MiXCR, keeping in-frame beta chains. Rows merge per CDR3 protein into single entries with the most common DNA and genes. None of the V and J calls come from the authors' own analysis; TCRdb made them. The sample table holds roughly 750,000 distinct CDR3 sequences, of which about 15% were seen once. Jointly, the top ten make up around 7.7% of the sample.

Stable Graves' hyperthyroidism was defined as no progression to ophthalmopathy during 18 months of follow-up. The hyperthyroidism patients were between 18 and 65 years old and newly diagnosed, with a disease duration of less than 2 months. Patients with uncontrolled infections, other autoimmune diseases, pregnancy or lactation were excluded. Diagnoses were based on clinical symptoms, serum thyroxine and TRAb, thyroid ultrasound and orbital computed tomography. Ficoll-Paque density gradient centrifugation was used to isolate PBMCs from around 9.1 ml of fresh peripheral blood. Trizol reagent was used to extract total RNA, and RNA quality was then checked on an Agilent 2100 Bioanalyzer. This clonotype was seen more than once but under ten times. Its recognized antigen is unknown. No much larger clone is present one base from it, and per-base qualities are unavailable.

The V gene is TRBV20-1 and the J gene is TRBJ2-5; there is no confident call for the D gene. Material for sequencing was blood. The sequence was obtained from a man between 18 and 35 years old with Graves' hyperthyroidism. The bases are TGCAGCGTTGAAGATCTCGGGACCCAGTACTTC. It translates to CSVEDLGTQYF.